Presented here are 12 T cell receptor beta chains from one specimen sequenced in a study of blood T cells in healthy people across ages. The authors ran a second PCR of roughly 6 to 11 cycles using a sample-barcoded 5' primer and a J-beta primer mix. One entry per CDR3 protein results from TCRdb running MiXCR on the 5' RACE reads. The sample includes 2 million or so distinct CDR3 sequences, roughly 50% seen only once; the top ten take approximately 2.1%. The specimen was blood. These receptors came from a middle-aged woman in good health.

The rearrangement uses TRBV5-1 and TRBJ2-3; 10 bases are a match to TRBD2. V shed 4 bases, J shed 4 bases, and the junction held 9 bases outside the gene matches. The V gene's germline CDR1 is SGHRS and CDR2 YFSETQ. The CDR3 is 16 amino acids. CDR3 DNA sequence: TGCGCCAGCAGCACGGGAAGCGGGGGGGCCGCAGATACGCAGTATTTT. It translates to CASSTGSGGAADTQYF.

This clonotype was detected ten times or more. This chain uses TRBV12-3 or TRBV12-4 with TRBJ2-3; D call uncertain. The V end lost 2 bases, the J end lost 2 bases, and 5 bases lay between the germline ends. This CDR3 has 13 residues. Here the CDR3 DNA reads TGTGCCAGCAGTTTACGGGTCACAGATACGCAGTATTTT. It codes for CASSLRVTDTQYF.

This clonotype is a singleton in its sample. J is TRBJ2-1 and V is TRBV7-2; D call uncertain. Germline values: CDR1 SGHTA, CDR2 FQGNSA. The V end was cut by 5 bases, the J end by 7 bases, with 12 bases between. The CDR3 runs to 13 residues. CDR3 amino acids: CASSVVKRNEQFF. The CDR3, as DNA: TGTGCCAGCAGCGTAGTTAAGAGGAATGAGCAGTTCTTC. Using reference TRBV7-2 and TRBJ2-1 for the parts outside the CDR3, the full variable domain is GAGVSQSPSNKVTEKGKDVELRCDPISGHTALYWYRQSLGQGLEFLIYFQGNSAPDKSGLPSDRFSAERTGGSVSTLTIQRTQQEDSAVYLCASSVVKRNEQFFGPGTRLTVL.

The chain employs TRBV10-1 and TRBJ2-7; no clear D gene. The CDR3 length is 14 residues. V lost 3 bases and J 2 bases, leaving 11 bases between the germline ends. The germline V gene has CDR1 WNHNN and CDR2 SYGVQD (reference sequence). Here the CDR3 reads CASSEALGTYEQYF. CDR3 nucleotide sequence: TGCGCCAGCAGTGAAGCTTTGGGGACCTACGAGCAGTACTTC.

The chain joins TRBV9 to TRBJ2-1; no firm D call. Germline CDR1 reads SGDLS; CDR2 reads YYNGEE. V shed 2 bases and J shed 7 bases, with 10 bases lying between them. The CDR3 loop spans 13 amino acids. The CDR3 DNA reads TGTGCCAGCAGCGTGTTCGATGTGAATGAGCAGTTCTTC. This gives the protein CASSVFDVNEQFF.

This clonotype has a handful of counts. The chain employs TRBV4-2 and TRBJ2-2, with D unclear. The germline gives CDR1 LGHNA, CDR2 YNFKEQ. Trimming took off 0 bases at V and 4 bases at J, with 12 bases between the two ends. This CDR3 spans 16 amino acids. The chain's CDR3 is CASSQDRIGVTGELFF. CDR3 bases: TGTGCCAGCAGCCAAGATAGAATTGGGGTCACCGGGGAGCTGTTTTTT.

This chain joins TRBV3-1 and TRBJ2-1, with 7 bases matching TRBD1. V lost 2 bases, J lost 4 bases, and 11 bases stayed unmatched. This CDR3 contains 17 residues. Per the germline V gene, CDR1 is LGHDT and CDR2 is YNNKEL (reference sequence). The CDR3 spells CASSQLPPGQTYNEQFF. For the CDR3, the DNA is TGTGCCAGCAGCCAATTACCCCCGGGACAGACATACAATGAGCAGTTCTTC.

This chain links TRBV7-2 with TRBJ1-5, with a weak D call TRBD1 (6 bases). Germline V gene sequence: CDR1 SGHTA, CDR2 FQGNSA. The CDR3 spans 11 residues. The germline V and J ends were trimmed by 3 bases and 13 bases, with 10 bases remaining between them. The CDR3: CASSLDSSQHF. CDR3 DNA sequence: TGTGCCAGCAGCTTGGACAGCTCTCAGCATTTT.

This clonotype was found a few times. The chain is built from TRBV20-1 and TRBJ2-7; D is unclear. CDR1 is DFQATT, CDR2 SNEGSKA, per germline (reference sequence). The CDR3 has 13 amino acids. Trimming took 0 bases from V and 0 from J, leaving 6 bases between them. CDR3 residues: CSARDLSSYEQYF. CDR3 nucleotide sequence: TGCAGTGCTAGAGATCTCTCCTCCTACGAGCAGTACTTC.

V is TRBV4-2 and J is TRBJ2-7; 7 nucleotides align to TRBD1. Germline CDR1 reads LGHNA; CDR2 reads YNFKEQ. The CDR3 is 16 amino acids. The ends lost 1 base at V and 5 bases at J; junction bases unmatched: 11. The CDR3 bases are TGTGCCAGCAGCCAAGTCGTAGGGGGCGCTGGTCACGAGCAGTACTTC. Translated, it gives CASSQVVGGAGHEQYF.

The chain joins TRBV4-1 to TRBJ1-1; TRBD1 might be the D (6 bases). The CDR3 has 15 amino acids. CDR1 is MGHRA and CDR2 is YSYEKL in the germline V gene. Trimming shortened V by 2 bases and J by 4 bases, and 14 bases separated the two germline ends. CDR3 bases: TGCGCCAGCAGCCAAAGAGGGGGGGATACCACTGAAGCTTTCTTT. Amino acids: CASSQRGGDTTEAFF.

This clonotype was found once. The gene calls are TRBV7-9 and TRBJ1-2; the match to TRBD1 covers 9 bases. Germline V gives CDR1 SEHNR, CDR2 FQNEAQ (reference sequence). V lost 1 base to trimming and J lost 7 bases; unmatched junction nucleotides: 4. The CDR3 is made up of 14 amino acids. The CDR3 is CASSLGGQGVGYTF. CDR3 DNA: TGTGCCAGCAGCTTAGGGGGACAGGGTGTTGGCTACACCTTC.